This TCR beta chain was documented in a study of T cells in Graves' hyperthyroidism and ophthalmopathy. Study as a whole: It was at initial diagnosis, before any treatment, that peripheral blood was collected.

Template material for amplifying TCR beta CDR3 regions consisted of RNA transcripts. First-round RT-PCR with HTBI primers amplified the TCR CDR3 region. MiXCR was run by TCRdb on the multiplex PCR reads, yielding one entry per CDR3 protein. The sample has about 400,000 distinct CDR3 sequences; 11% to 15% are singletons. The V gene end was trimmed by 5 bases and the J gene end by 4 bases; junction bases not matched to a gene: 5. The CDR3 spans 14 residues. Germline CDR1 and CDR2: MNHEY and SVGEGT. The TCR sequence derives from a man over 45 with Graves' ophthalmopathy. Sample: blood. The chain uses TRBV6-2 or TRBV6-3 and TRBJ2-3, with TRBD2 matching 8 bases. CDR3 DNA sequence: TGTGCCAGCAGTAGTAGCGGGAAGGCAGATACGCAGTATTTT. It is translated as CASSSSGKADTQYF.